This TCR beta chain derives from a study of post-analysis software for immune sequencing data. At the level of the study: Recorded subtypes: relapsing-remitting, secondary progressive, progressive-relapsing; some patients unannotated. Study-wide points: Normalized Chao1 diversity in multiple sclerosis patients fell significantly below that of controls. With TRBV5-6, TRBV5-1 and TRBV20-1 included, roughly five TRBV segments were more frequent in patients than in controls. Strong co-clustering by F measure was evident for samples that had been prepared in the same batch.

This CDR3 has 13 amino acids. The V and J ends lost 7 bases and 7 bases respectively, with 14 bases between them. CDR1 SEHNR and CDR2 FQNEAQ come from the germline V gene (reference sequence). Carried by the TCR beta cDNA libraries were unique molecular identifiers. Starting from approximately 0.95 to 9.8 million T cells, the study yielded about half a million cDNA molecules. TCRdb independently ran MiXCR on the PCR reads; one entry per CDR3 protein. The sample holds fewer than 850,000 distinct CDR3 sequences, 25% to 30% seen once. This clonotype was detected a few times. Its specificity is not known. The J gene is TRBJ2-1, the V gene TRBV7-9; D is unresolved. The sequence derives from a girl aged 10 to 17 with multiple sclerosis. The specimen was blood. CDR3 sequence reads: CASNLGPPNEQFF. The CDR3 coding sequence is TGTGCCAGCAATTTAGGACCGCCGAATGAGCAGTTCTTC.